The 17 T cell receptor beta chains given below trace back to one sample, sequenced in a study of early T cells in non-severe SARS-CoV-2 infection (dated by TCRdb to the early 2020s). To prepare the library, 5' RACE was applied. The reads were generated on a NextSeq 500. Clones were called with MiXCR by TCRdb after fastp trimmed the public reads at Q25, and only in-frame beta chains were retained. Identical CDR3 proteins give one entry, which carries the most common genes and DNA. This sample gives 50,000 to 65,000 distinct CDR3 sequences in total; about 11% of them show up just once. 2.5% to 3.5% of the sample is in the top ten clones. The material was whole blood, obtained at baseline. Every receptor here comes from an adult who was a healthcare worker with PCR-confirmed SARS-CoV-2 infection or an uninfected control (not recorded which).

This clonotype was seen ten or more times. The V and J genes are TRBV20-1 and TRBJ2-3; either TRBD1 or TRBD2 may supply D (5 bases each). Germline-derived CDR1 and CDR2 are DFQATT and SNEGSKA (reference sequence). The CDR3 runs 12 residues. The V and J ends lost 5 bases and 3 bases respectively, with 9 bases between them. The CDR3 region is CSARGWTDTQYF. The CDR3 DNA sequence: TGCAGTGCTCGGGGCTGGACAGATACGCAGTATTTT.

The rearrangement uses TRBV3-1 and TRBJ1-2; D might be TRBD1 (5 bases). The germline gives CDR1 LGHDT, CDR2 YNNKEL (reference sequence). The CDR3 totals 15 residues. V was trimmed by 5 bases and J by 3 bases, leaving 16 bases between them. The DNA for the CDR3 is TGTGCCAGCAGCTACAGACAGTTTTACGACTATGGCTACACCTTC. Amino acids: CASSYRQFYDYGYTF.

This chain links TRBV7-2 with TRBJ2-3; unclear D gene. V gave up 5 bases and J gave up 6 bases, with 6 bases separating them. CDR3 length equals 11 residues. CDR1 and CDR2 from the germline V gene are SGHTA and FQGNSA. The CDR3 loop is CASSPKDTQYF. DNA for the CDR3: TGTGCCAGCAGCCCCAAGGATACGCAGTATTTT.

The chain carries TRBV13 and TRBJ2-7; 10 bases map to TRBD1. The CDR3 has 15 amino acids. The V gene end was trimmed by 5 bases and the J gene end by 3 bases; junction bases not matched to a gene: 7. Germline V gene lookup returns CDR1 PRHDT and CDR2 FYEKMQ (reference sequence). The CDR3 reads CASSPRTGGGYEQYF. CDR3 nucleotides: TGTGCCAGCAGCCCGAGGACAGGGGGGGGCTACGAGCAGTACTTC.

The genes are TRBV7-2 and TRBJ2-3; D call uncertain. The CDR3 loop spans 14 amino acids. The V and J ends lost 3 bases and 6 bases respectively, with 13 bases between them. The germline CDR1 and CDR2 sequences are SGHTA and FQGNSA. The CDR3 bases are TGTGCCAGCAGCTTTCCTCTATCTCGGGATACGCAGTATTTT. This sequence encodes CASSFPLSRDTQYF.

This clonotype was seen repeatedly, ten times or more. The V and J genes are TRBV3-1 and TRBJ2-5; TRBD2 is a possible D gene (6 bases). This CDR3 has 14 residues. Germline loops: CDR1 LGHDT, CDR2 YNNKEL (reference sequence). V lost 4 bases, J lost 3 bases, and 12 bases lay in between. The CDR3 DNA reads as TGTGCCAGCAGCCGGAGGGCTAGCGAAGAGACCCAGTACTTC. Protein product: CASSRRASEETQYF.

This clonotype has more than one count but fewer than ten. The rearrangement uses TRBV2 and TRBJ1-2, with D possibly matching TRBD1 (5 bases). In germline, CDR1 is SNHLY, CDR2 FYNNEI. CDR3 length equals 14 residues. V gave up 6 bases and J gave up 4 bases, with 15 bases separating them. The CDR3: CASSRQGQGYGYTF. CDR3 coding DNA: TGTGCCAGCAGCCGACAAGGGCAGGGCTATGGCTACACCTTC.

The chain joins TRBV6-1 to TRBJ2-7, with D maybe TRBD1 (6 bases). The CDR3 covers 15 residues. Germline CDR1 and CDR2: MNHNS and SASEGT. V lost 2 bases and J 0 bases, leaving 11 bases between the germline ends. The CDR3 protein is CASSELSDSSYEQYF. CDR3 coding DNA: TGTGCCAGCAGTGAACTGTCGGACAGCTCCTACGAGCAGTACTTC.

This clonotype has ten or more counts. CDR3 region: CASSFTPGHTQYF. As DNA, the CDR3 is TGTGCCAGCAGTTTTACTCCGGGACATACCCAGTACTTC. This sequence joins TRBV12-3 or TRBV12-4 and TRBJ2-5; tentatively, D is TRBD1 (6 bases). V shed 3 bases and J shed 8 bases, with 13 bases lying between them. The CDR3 is 13 amino acids.

The table lists this clonotype with a few counts. The rearrangement uses TRBV12-3 or TRBV12-4 and TRBJ1-5, with D maybe TRBD1 (5 bases). V was cut by 2 bases and J by 2 bases, with 16 bases left in between. CDR3 length equals 17 residues. The CDR3 region is CASSLRGSSRGNQPQHF. CDR3 coding DNA: TGTGCCAGCAGTTTAAGGGGCTCATCGAGAGGCAATCAGCCCCAGCATTTT.

This clonotype was found many times. V usage is TRBV3-1 and J usage is TRBJ1-1; maybe TRBD1 (6 bases). The germline gives CDR1 LGHDT, CDR2 YNNKEL (reference sequence). The CDR3 extends over 14 amino acids. The ends were cut back, 6 bases at V and 4 bases at J, with 15 bases in the middle. CDR3 bases: TGTGCCAGCAGAAAGGCCGGGACATCCACTGAAGCTTTCTTT. Its protein product is CASRKAGTSTEAFF.

The V and J genes are TRBV4-2 and TRBJ2-1; D perhaps matches TRBD2 (7 bases). The germline CDR1 and CDR2 sequences are LGHNA and YNFKEQ. V dropped 0 bases and J dropped 16 bases, with 16 bases sitting between them. The length of the CDR3 is 13 residues. CDR3 coding DNA: TGTGCCAGCAGCCAAGATAGGGGGGGGGCGCCCTTCTTC. This translates into CASSQDRGGAPFF.

This clonotype was observed at least ten times. The CDR3 loop is CASMSGSYNSPLHF. In DNA form, the CDR3 reads TGTGCCAGCATGTCAGGGAGTTATAATTCACCCCTCCACTTT. The V and J genes are TRBV6-1 and TRBJ1-6; the D gene is possibly TRBD1 (5 bases). V lost 7 bases, J lost 4 bases, and 11 bases lay in between. Germline V gene data show CDR1 as MNHNS and CDR2 as SASEGT. The CDR3 consists of 14 residues.

This clonotype was detected only a few times. The chain links TRBV30 to TRBJ2-3; either TRBD1 or TRBD2 may supply D (5 bases each). The CDR3 is 14 amino acids. CDR1 and CDR2 from the germline V gene are GTSNPN and SVGIG (reference sequence). The germline V and J ends were trimmed by 3 bases and 0 bases, with 10 bases remaining between them. For the CDR3, the DNA is TGTGCCTGGAGAACCGGGGCCAGCACAGATACGCAGTATTTT. Translated, it gives CAWRTGASTDTQYF. The entire variable domain, with the rest obtained from reference TRBV30 and TRBJ2-3, is as follows: SQTIHQWPATLVQPVGSPLSLECTVEGTSNPNLYWYRQAAGRGLQLLFYSVGIGQISSEVPQNLSASRPQDRQFILSSKKLLLSDSGFYLCAWRTGASTDTQYFGPGTRLTVL.

This clonotype is medium-sized (0.01 to 0.1%) within its sample. The chain employs TRBV2 and TRBJ2-1; 10 bases line up with TRBD2. Trimming removed 7 bases from V and 5 bases from J; junction bases left unmatched: 8. The CDR3 runs to 15 residues. Germline CDR1 SNHLY, CDR2 FYNNEI. CDR3 DNA sequence: TGTGCCAGCACCCTAAGGACTAGCGGTAACAATGAGCAGTTCTTC. Translated, it gives CASTLRTSGNNEQFF.

At least ten counts were recorded for this clonotype. The chain joins TRBV7-6 to TRBJ2-3; the match to TRBD2 covers 8 bases. Trimming cost V 2 bases and J 4 bases; bases outside gene matches: 5. The CDR3 has 15 amino acids. The germline V gene encodes CDR1 SGHVS and CDR2 FNYEAQ. CDR3 sequence: CASSLSGGGPDTQYF. The CDR3 DNA sequence: TGTGCCAGCAGCTTATCCGGGGGGGGTCCAGATACGCAGTATTTT.

This clonotype was recorded a few times. J is TRBJ1-1 and V is TRBV20-1; maybe TRBD1 (6 bases). Germline V gene sequence: CDR1 DFQATT, CDR2 SNEGSKA (reference sequence). This CDR3 is built from 13 residues. V lost 6 bases to trimming and J lost 3 bases, with 14 bases between them. The CDR3 region is CSARRGADTEAFF. The CDR3 nucleotides are TGCAGTGCCAGACGGGGGGCTGACACTGAAGCTTTCTTT.